Listed below are T cell receptor beta chains from one sample, sequenced in a study of OX40 agonist ivuxolimab in advanced cancers. Only in-frame clones appear in the TCRdb table, and some are missing; sequencing was by immunoSEQ multiplex PCR. The table records some 59,000 clones, approximately 90% of them present only once. Sequences were derived from CD4+ or CD8+ T cells sorted from blood, sampled in a trial of the OX40 agonist ivuxolimab. The source of these receptors is an adult with an advanced solid tumor such as melanoma, head and neck, liver or kidney cancer. CDR3s include the opening cysteine and the closing phenylalanine or tryptophan. D genes are given only for firm matches. A clone size is listed for some rows: how often the clone was seen (once, few, many), or a class if it is expanded.

TRBJ1-1 | NA | NA | 14 | TRBV9 | TGTGCCAGCAGCGTAGAAGGGAGGCGGACTGAAGCTTTCTTT | CASSVEGRRTEAFF
TRBJ1-1 | TRBD1 | few | 13 | TRBV13 | TGTGCCAGCAGTTCTACAGGGGGCCTTTCAGCTTTCTTT | CASSSTGGLSAFF
TRBJ1-5 | TRBD1 | NA | 14 | TRBV28 | TGTGCCAGCAGTCTTAGACAGGGTGATCAGCCCCAGCATTTT | CASSLRQGDQPQHF
TRBJ2-1 | NA | NA | 15 | TRBV4-1 | TGCGCCAGCAGCCAAGATTTGGGACACGGAGTTGGGCAGTTCTTC | CASSQDLGHGVGQFF
TRBJ1-2 | TRBD1 | NA | 13 | TRBV27 | TGTGCCAGCAGTTATGACAGGGGTGAAGGCTACACCTTC | CASSYDRGEGYTF
TRBJ1-1 | NA | NA | 13 | TRBV30 | TGTGCCTTTGATGACTGGGATTTTACTGAAGCTTTCTTT | CAFDDWDFTEAFF
TRBJ2-7 | NA | NA | 14 | TRBV28 | TGTGCCAGCAGTTTTAGGGTCAGCCCAGGAGAGCAGTACTTC | CASSFRVSPGEQYF
TRBJ2-3 | NA | NA | 15 | TRBV6-6 | TGTGCCACCTATCGTAGCGACTCTAGCACAGATACGCAGTATTTT | CATYRSDSSTDTQYF
TRBJ2-1 | NA | NA | 13 | TRBV29-1 | TGCAGCGTTGAAGCGGGACGGGACAATGAGCAGTTCTTC | CSVEAGRDNEQFF
TRBJ2-7 | TRBD2 | NA | 17 | TRBV4-3 | TGCGCCAGCAGCCAAGATCGCGGCGGGAGGGCTACCTACGAGCAGTACTTC | CASSQDRGGRATYEQYF
TRBJ1-1 | NA | NA | 16 | TRBV29-1 | TGCAGCGTTGAGGCAGGGGCCATCACATTAAACACTGAAGCTTTCTTT | CSVEAGAITLNTEAFF
TRBJ2-7 | TRBD2 | medium-sized | 14 | TRBV6-6 | TGTGCCAGCAGTAGTCGGGAGGGCCCATACGAGCAGTACTTC | CASSSREGPYEQYF
TRBJ2-3 | NA | NA | 15 | TRBV21-1 | TGTGCCAGCAGCAAAAAGGGGATAGCGATAGATACGCAGTATTTT | CASSKKGIAIDTQYF
TRBJ2-2 | NA | NA | 14 | TRBV5-5 | TGTGCCAGCAGCTTGGGACGACGGACCGGGGAGCTGTTTTTT | CASSLGRRTGELFF
TRBJ2-7 | TRBD2 | NA | 15 | TRBV4-2 | TGTGCCAGCAGCCAAGAAGGACTAGGCCGCTACGAGCAGTACTTC | CASSQEGLGRYEQYF
TRBJ2-5 | NA | once | 14 | TRBV5-5 | TGTGCCAGCAGCTTGGTTTCAGTCCAAGAGACCCAGTACTTC | CASSLVSVQETQYF
TRBJ2-7 | NA | NA | 10 | TRBV11-2 | TGTGCCAGCAGCTTATACGAGCAGTACTTC | CASSLYEQYF
TRBJ1-1 | NA | NA | 13 | TRBV27 | TGTGCCAGCAGTTTCGTCAGTTACACTGAAGCTTTCTTT | CASSFVSYTEAFF
TRBJ1-1 | TRBD1 | NA | 14 | TRBV7-9 | TGTGCCAGCAGCGCCGGACAGGGGTACACTGAAGCTTTCTTT | CASSAGQGYTEAFF
TRBJ1-2 | NA | NA | 12 | TRBV5-8 | TGTGCCAGCAGCCTCCGGGGGTATGGCTACACCTTC | CASSLRGYGYTF
TRBJ2-1 | TRBD2 | NA | 17 | TRBV7-9 | TGTGCCAGCAGCCCAATGTCTAGCGGGATGTTTCCCAATGAGCAGTTCTTC | CASSPMSSGMFPNEQFF
TRBJ2-5 | NA | NA | 14 | TRBV19 | TGTGCCAGTAGTCACGTACTAGGGTTAGAGACCCAGTACTTC | CASSHVLGLETQYF
TRBJ2-7 | TRBD1 | NA | 13 | TRBV6-5 | TGTGCCAGCAGTTTAGGACAGGGCTACGAGCAGTACTTC | CASSLGQGYEQYF
TRBJ2-2 | TRBD1 | NA | 16 | TRBV28 | TGTGCCAGCAGTTTAGGGCAGGGGGCGGTCACCGGGGAGCTGTTTTTT | CASSLGQGAVTGELFF
TRBJ2-7 | NA | NA | 14 | TRBV15 | TGTGCCACCAGCAATTCAACCAGCCCCTACGAGCAGTACTTC | CATSNSTSPYEQYF
TRBJ2-1 | NA | NA | 14 | TRBV29-1 | TGCAGCGTTGAAGGTGGCGCGGGGTTCAATGAGCAGTTCTTC | CSVEGGAGFNEQFF
TRBJ1-2 | NA | NA | 15 | TRBV7-6 | TGTGCCAGCAGTCCTTCCCCATTGAGGGCTCGAGGCTACACCTTC | CASSPSPLRARGYTF
TRBJ2-2 | NA | NA | 11 | TRBV28 | TGTGCCAGCAGTTTCAAGGGGGAGCTGTTTTTT | CASSFKGELFF
TRBJ1-6 | TRBD1 | NA | 15 | TRBV4-2 | TGTGCCAGCAGCCAAGGGACAGGAGATAATTCACCCCTCCACTTT | CASSQGTGDNSPLHF
TRBJ2-1 | NA | NA | 16 | TRBV7-9 | TGTGCCAGCAGCCGACCCTGGACCCAGGACTGGGATGAGCAGTTCTTC | CASSRPWTQDWDEQFF
TRBJ2-2 | NA | NA | 13 | TRBV19 | TGTGCCAGTACCCGTTTGAACACCGGGGAGCTGTTTTTT | CASTRLNTGELFF
TRBJ2-7 | TRBD1 | NA | 14 | TRBV27 | TGTGCCAGCAGTTTGGCAGGGGGCTTCTACGAGCAGTACTTC | CASSLAGGFYEQYF
TRBJ1-2 | NA | NA | 14 | TRBV7-8 | TGTGCCAGCAGCTTAGGTTCAGCTAACTATGGCTACACCTTC | CASSLGSANYGYTF
TRBJ2-3 | NA | NA | 11 | TRBV9 | TGTGCCGGCAGCGCGTCAGATACGCAGTATTTT | CAGSASDTQYF
TRBJ2-7 | NA | few | 13 | TRBV16 | TGTGCCAGCAGCCCAAACCAACGGAACGAGCAGTACTTC | CASSPNQRNEQYF
TRBJ1-4 | NA | NA | 15 | TRBV28 | TGTGCCAGCAGTTTATATCGGGGTACCTTGGAAAAACTGTTTTTT | CASSLYRGTLEKLFF
TRBJ1-3 | NA | NA | 15 | TRBV4-3 | TGCGCCAGCAGCCAAGAATTTGCCCCTGGAAACACCATATATTTT | CASSQEFAPGNTIYF
TRBJ2-2 | NA | NA | 13 | TRBV7-9 | TGTGCCAGCAGCAATACAGGAACCGGGGAGCTGTTTTTT | CASSNTGTGELFF
TRBJ2-7 | NA | NA | 12 | TRBV28 | TGTGCCAGCAGTACCTCTTACAAGGAGCAGTACTTC | CASSTSYKEQYF
TRBJ1-1 | TRBD1 | NA | 15 | TRBV4-3 | TGCGCCAGCAGCCAGACCGGGACAGCGAACACTGAAGCTTTCTTT | CASSQTGTANTEAFF
TRBJ1-2 | NA | NA | 12 | TRBV6-1 | TGTGCCAGCAGTGGGGAAAGTCGGGGCTACACCTTC | CASSGESRGYTF
TRBJ2-7 | NA | NA | 17 | TRBV7-9 | TGTGCCAGCAGCTTATCACGCAGGGACACAGGGCTGGACGAGCAGTACTTC | CASSLSRRDTGLDEQYF
TRBJ2-7 | NA | NA | 15 | TRBV4-3 | TGCGCCAGCAGCCAAGATCTTGGAGGGTACTACGAGCAGTACTTC | CASSQDLGGYYEQYF
TRBJ2-7 | TRBD2 | NA | 15 | TRBV7-8 | TGTGCCAGCAGCACCTTGGGACTAGCGACCTACGAGCAGTACTTC | CASSTLGLATYEQYF
TRBJ2-6 | NA | once | 14 | TRBV6-5 | TGTGCCAGTTCACAGGGCTCCGGGGCCAACGTCCTGACTTTC | CASSQGSGANVLTF
TRBJ1-1 | NA | NA | 14 | TRBV6-5 | TGTGCCAGCAGTTATGGCGCAGGGGCCGGTGAAGCTTTCTTT | CASSYGAGAGEAFF
TRBJ1-3 | NA | NA | 16 | TRBV6-1 | TGTGCCAGCAGTGAATCTCTATGGACAGCTGGAAACACCATATATTTT | CASSESLWTAGNTIYF
TRBJ2-7 | NA | once | 13 | TRBV30 | TGTGCCTGGAGTGTAATGGGGGCTGGCGAGCAGTACTTC | CAWSVMGAGEQYF
TRBJ2-2 | NA | NA | 16 | TRBV5-5 | TGTGCCAGCAGCTTGGCTAGTAAGGCGATCACCGGGGAGCTGTTTTTT | CASSLASKAITGELFF